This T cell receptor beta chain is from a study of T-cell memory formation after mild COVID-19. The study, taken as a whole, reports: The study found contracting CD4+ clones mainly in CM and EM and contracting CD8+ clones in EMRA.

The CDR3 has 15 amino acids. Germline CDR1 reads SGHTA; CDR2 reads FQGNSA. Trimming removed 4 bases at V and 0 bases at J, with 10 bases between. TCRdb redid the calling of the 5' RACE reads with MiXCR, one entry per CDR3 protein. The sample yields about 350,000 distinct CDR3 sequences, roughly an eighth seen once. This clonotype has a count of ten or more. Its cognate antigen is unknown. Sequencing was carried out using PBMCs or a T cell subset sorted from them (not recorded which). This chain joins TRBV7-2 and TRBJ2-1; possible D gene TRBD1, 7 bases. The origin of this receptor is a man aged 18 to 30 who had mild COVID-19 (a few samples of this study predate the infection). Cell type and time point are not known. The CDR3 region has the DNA TGTGCCAGCAGCTCAGGGGGGAGCTCCTACAATGAGCAGTTCTTC. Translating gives CASSSGGSSYNEQFF.